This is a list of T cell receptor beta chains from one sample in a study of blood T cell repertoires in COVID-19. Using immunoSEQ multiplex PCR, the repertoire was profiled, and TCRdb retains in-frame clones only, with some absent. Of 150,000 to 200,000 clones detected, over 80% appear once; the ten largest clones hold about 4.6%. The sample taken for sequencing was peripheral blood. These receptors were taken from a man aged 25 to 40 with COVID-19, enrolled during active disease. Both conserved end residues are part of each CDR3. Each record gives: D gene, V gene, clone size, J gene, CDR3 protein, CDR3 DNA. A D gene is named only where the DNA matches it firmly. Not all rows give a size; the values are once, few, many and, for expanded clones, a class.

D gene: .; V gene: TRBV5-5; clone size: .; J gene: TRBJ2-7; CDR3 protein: CASSLHGTGHSYEQYF; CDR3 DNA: TGTGCCAGCAGCTTACATGGTACAGGACACTCCTACGAGCAGTACTTC
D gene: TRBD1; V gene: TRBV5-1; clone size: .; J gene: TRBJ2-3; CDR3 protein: CASSSDRAKDTQYF; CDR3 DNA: TGCGCCAGCAGCTCCGACAGGGCAAAAGATACGCAGTATTTT
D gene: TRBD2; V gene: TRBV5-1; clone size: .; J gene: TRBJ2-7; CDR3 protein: CASSASSGVPYEQYF; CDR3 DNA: TGCGCCAGCAGCGCCTCTAGCGGGGTCCCCTACGAGCAGTACTTC
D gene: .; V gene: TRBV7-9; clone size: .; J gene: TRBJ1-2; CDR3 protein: CASSLDTGSYGYTF; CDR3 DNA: TGTGCCAGCAGCTTAGACACAGGGAGCTATGGCTACACCTTC
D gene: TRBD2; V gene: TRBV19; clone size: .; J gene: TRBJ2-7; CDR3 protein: CASSPLFRLAENYEQYF; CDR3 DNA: TGTGCCAGTAGTCCACTCTTCAGACTAGCGGAGAACTACGAGCAGTACTTC
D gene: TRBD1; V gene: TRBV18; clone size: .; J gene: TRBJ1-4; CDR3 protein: CASSPRTGDEKLFF; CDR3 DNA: TGTGCCAGCTCACCACGGACAGGGGATGAAAAACTGTTTTTT
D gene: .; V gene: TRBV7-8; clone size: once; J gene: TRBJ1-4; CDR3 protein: CASASDGRPNEKLFF; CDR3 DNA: TGTGCCAGCGCCTCCGACGGCAGGCCCAACGAAAAACTGTTTTTT
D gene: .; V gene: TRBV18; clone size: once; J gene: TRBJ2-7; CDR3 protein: CASSPTRSSYEQYF; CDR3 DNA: TGTGCCAGCTCACCTACTAGGAGCTCCTACGAGCAGTACTTC
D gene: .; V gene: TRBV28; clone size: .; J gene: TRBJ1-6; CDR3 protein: CASTTGTINSPLHF; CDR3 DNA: TGTGCCAGCACCACAGGGACGATCAATTCACCCCTCCACTTT
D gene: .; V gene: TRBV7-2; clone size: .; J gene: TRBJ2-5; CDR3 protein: CASSYNRDKQETQYF; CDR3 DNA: TGTGCCAGCAGCTATAACCGGGACAAGCAAGAGACCCAGTACTTC
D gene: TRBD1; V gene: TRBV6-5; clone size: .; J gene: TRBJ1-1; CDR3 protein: CASTPGGIGTEAFF; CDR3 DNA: TGTGCCAGCACCCCAGGGGGCATCGGTACTGAAGCTTTCTTT
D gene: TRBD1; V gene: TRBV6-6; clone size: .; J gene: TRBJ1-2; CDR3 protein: CASSRGQGYPLYYGYTF; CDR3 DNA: TGTGCCAGCAGTCGGGGACAGGGTTATCCCCTATACTATGGCTACACCTTC
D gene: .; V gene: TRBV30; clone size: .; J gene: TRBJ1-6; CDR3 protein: CAWSVGTINSPLHF; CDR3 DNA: TGTGCCTGGAGTGTTGGGACAATCAATTCACCCCTCCACTTT